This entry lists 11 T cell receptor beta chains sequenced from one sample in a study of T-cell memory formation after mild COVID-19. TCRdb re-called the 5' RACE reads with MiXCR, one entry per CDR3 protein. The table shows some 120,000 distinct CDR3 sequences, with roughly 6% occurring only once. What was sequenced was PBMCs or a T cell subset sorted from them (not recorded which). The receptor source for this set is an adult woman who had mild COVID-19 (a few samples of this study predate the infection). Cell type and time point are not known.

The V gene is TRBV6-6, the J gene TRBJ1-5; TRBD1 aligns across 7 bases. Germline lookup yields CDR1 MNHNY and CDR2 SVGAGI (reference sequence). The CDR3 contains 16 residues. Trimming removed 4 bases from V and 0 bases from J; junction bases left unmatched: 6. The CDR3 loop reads CASSFSTGDSNQPQHF. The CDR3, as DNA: TGTGCCAGCAGTTTCAGTACAGGGGATAGCAATCAGCCCCAGCATTTT.

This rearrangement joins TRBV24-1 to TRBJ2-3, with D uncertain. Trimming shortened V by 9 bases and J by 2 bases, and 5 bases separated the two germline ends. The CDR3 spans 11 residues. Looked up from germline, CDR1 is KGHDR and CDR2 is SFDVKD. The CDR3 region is CATSHTDTQYF. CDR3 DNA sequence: TGTGCCACCTCGCACACAGATACGCAGTATTTT.

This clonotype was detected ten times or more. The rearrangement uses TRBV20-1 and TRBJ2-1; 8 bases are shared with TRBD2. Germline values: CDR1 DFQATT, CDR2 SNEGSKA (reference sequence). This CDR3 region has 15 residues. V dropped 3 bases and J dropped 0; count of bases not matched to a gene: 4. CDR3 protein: CSARGGTSSYNEQFF. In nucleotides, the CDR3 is TGCAGTGCTAGGGGCGGGACTAGCTCCTACAATGAGCAGTTCTTC.

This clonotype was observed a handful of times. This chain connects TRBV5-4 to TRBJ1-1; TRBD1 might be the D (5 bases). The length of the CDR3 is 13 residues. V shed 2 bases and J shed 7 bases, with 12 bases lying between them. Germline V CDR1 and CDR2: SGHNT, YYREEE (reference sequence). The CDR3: CASSFRGYNEAFF. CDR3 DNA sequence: TGTGCCAGCAGCTTCCGGGGCTACAATGAAGCTTTCTTT.

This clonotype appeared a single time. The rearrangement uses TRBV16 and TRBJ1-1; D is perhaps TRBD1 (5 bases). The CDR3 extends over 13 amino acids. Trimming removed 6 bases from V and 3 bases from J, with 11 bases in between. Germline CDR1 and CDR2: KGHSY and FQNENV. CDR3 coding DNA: TGTGCCAGCAGTCCTCAGGGTTACACTGAAGCTTTCTTT. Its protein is CASSPQGYTEAFF.

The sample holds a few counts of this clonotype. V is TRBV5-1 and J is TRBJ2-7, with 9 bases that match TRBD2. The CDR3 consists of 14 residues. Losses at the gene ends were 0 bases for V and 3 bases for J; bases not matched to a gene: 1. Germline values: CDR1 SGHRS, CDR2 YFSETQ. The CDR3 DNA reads TGCGCCAGCAGCTTGGGACTAGCGGTCTACGAGCAGTACTTC. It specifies CASSLGLAVYEQYF.

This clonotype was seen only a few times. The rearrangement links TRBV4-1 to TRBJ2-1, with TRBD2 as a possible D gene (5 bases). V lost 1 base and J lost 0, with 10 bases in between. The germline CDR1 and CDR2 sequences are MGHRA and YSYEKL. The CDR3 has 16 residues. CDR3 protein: CASSQGRRSSYNEQFF. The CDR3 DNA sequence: TGCGCCAGCAGCCAAGGTCGGAGGAGCTCCTACAATGAGCAGTTCTTC.

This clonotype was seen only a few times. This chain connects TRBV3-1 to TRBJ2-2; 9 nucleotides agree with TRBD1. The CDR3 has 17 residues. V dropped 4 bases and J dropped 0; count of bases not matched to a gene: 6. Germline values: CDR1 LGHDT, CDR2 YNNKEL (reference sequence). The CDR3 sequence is CASSPGTGLANTGELFF. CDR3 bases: TGTGCCAGCAGCCCCGGGACAGGGTTAGCGAACACCGGGGAGCTGTTTTTT.

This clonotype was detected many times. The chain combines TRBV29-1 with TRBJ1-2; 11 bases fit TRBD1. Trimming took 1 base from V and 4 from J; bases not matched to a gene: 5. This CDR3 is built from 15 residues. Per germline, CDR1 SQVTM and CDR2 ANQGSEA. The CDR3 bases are TGCAGCGTTGAAGTTTCGGGACAGGGGGGCTATGGCTACACCTTC. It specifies CSVEVSGQGGYGYTF.

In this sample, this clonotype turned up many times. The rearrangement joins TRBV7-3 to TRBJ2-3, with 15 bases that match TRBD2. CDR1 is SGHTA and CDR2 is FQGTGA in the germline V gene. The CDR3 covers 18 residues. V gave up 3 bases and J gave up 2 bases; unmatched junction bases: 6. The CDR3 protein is CASSLGLAGGLFTDTQYF. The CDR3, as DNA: TGTGCCAGCAGCTTGGGACTAGCGGGAGGCCTTTTCACAGATACGCAGTATTTT.

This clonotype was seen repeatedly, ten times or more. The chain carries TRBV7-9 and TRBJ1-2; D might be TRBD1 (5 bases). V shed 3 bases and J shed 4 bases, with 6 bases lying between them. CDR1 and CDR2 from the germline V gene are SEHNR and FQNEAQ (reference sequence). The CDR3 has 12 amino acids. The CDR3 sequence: CASSFDSYGYTF. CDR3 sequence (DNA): TGTGCCAGCAGCTTCGACAGCTATGGCTACACCTTC.